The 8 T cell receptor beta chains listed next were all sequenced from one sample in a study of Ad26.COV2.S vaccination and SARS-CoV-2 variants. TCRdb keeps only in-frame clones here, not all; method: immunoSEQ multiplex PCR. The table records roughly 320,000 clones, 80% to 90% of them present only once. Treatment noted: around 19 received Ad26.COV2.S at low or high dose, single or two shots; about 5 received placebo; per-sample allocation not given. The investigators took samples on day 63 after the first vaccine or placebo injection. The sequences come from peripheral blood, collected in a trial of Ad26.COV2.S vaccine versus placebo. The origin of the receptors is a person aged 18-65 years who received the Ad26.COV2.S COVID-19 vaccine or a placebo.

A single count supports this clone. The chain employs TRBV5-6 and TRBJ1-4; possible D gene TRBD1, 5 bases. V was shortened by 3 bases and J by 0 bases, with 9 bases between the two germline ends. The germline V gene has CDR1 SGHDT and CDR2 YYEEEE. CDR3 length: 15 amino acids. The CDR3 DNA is TGTGCCAGCAGCTCCCAAGGGGCAACTAATGAAAAACTGTTTTTT. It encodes CASSSQGATNEKLFF.

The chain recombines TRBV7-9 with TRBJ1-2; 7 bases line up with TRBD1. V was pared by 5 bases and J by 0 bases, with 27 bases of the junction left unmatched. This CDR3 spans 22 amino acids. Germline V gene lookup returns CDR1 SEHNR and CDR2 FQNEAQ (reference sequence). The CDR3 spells CASSKTNRGWATETQANYGYTF. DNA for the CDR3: TGTGCCAGCAGCAAAACAAACAGGGGCTGGGCAACCGAGACACAAGCTAACTATGGCTACACCTTC.

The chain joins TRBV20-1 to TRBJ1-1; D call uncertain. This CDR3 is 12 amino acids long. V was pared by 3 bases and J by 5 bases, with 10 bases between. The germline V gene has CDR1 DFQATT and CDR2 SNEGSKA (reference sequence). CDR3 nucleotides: TGCAGTGCTAGTCTGGAACAGACTGAAGCTTTCTTT. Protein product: CSASLEQTEAFF.

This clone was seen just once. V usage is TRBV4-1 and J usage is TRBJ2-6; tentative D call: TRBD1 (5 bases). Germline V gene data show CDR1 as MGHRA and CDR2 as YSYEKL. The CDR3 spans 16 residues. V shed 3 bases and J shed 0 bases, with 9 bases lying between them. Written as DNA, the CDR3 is TGCGCCAGCAGCCAGAGAGACAGCTCTGGGGCCAACGTCCTGACTTTC. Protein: CASSQRDSSGANVLTF.

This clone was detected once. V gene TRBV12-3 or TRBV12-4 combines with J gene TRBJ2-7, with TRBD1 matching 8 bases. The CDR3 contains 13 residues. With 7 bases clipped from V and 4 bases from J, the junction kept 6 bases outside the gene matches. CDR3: CASTTGERYEQYF. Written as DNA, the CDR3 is TGTGCCAGCACGACAGGGGAGAGGTACGAGCAGTACTTC.

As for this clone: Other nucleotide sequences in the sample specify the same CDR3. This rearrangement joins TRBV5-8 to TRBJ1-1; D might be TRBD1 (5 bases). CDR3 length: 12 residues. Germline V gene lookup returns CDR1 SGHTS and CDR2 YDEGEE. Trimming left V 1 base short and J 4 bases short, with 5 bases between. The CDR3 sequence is CASSLRGTEAFF. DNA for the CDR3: TGTGCCAGCAGCTTGAGGGGCACTGAAGCTTTCTTT.

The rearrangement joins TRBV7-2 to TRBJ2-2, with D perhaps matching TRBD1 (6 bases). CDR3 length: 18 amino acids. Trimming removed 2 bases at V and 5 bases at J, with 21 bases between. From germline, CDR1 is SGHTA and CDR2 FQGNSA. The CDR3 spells CASSLLLLPGDGTGELFF. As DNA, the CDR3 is TGTGCCAGCAGCTTACTCTTACTTCCAGGGGACGGGACCGGGGAGCTGTTTTTT. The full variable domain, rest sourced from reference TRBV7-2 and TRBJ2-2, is GAGVSQSPSNKVTEKGKDVELRCDPISGHTALYWYRQSLGQGLEFLIYFQGNSAPDKSGLPSDRFSAERTGGSVSTLTIQRTQQEDSAVYLCASSLLLLPGDGTGELFFGEGSRLTVL.

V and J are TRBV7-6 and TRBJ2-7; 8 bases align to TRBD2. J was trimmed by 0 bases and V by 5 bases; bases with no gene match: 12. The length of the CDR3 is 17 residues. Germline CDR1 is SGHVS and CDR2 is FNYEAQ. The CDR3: CASSGRLAGPSSYEQYF. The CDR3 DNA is TGTGCCAGCAGCGGCCGGCTAGCGGGCCCGAGCTCCTACGAGCAGTACTTC.